Below are 17 T cell receptor beta chains sequenced from a single sample in a study of T cell repertoires in ileal Crohn's disease. Clones were read by immunoSEQ multiplex PCR, and TCRdb kept only the in-frame ones, dropping some. This sample has some 4,600 clones, with roughly 74% found just once. Sequenced: ileal tissue. Receptors were obtained from an adult with Crohn's disease.

The rearrangement links TRBV10-3 to TRBJ1-2; TRBD1 aligns across 7 bases. The CDR3 is made up of 15 amino acids. Germline CDR1 and CDR2: ENHRY and SYGVKD. V was pared by 3 bases and J by 7 bases, with 11 bases of the junction left unmatched. This CDR3 reads CAISDQGGLSLGYTF. For the CDR3, the DNA is TGTGCCATCAGTGACCAGGGGGGATTATCTCTTGGCTACACCTTC.

The rearrangement links TRBV5-6 to TRBJ2-7; the D is unclear. The CDR3 is 18 residues long. Trimming shortened V by 3 bases and J by 3 bases, and 25 bases separated the two germline ends. Germline CDR1 reads SGHDT; CDR2 reads YYEEEE. The CDR3 spells CASSSSGGSLRSYYEQYF. In nucleotides, the CDR3 is TGTGCCAGCAGCTCGTCGGGTGGGTCGCTACGGTCCTACTACGAGCAGTACTTC.

This chain uses TRBV2 with TRBJ2-5; TRBD2 matches 7 bases. Germline loops: CDR1 SNHLY, CDR2 FYNNEI. CDR3 size: 15 residues. The V segment lost 1 base and the J segment 1 base; nucleotides outside the gene matches: 3. CDR3 nucleotides: TGTGCCAGCAGTGAAGGAAGCGGGGCCCAAGAGACCCAGTACTTC. It translates to CASSEGSGAQETQYF.

The rearrangement joins TRBV6-5 to TRBJ1-1; possibly TRBD1 for D (5 bases). The germline V and J ends were trimmed by 4 bases and 5 bases, with 11 bases remaining between them. Germline-derived CDR1 and CDR2 are MNHEY and SVGAGI. This CDR3 region has 13 residues. CDR3 sequence reads: CASSSRGGTEAFF. In DNA, the CDR3 is TGTGCCAGCAGTTCGCGGGGGGGAACTGAAGCTTTCTTT.

The table lists this clone with a count of one. The V and J genes are TRBV6-1 and TRBJ2-1; weak D call: TRBD2 (5 bases). Germline-derived CDR1 and CDR2 are MNHNS and SASEGT. V lost 2 bases and J lost 7, with 15 bases in between. This CDR3 has 15 residues. The CDR3 region has the DNA TGTGCCAGCAGTGAACACGAGAGGGCCAAGAATGAGCAGTTCTTC. This sequence encodes CASSEHERAKNEQFF.

The gene calls are TRBV21-1 and TRBJ1-5; TRBD1 is taken as the D call from the table, unchecked against the DNA. TRBV21-1 is flagged as a pseudogene. The CDR3 is 15 amino acids. CDR3 in amino acids: CASGNDRGNNQPQHF. The CDR3 bases are TGTGCCAGCGGCAATGACAGGGGGAACAATCAGCCCCAGCATTTT.

The chain uses TRBV6-1 and TRBJ1-5, with 7 bases that match TRBD1. CDR3 length: 15 residues. The trim removed 10 bases at V and 5 bases at J, leaving 14 bases unmatched. From germline, CDR1 is MNHNS and CDR2 SASEGT. The CDR3 DNA reads TGTGCCACCGACTCGGAGGGGGCGTCGGATCAGCCCCAGCATTTT. Translated, it gives CATDSEGASDQPQHF.

V usage is TRBV4-1 and J usage is TRBJ2-5, with a tentative D call TRBD1 (5 bases). V lost 3 bases to trimming and J lost 2 bases, with 16 bases between them. The CDR3 is 16 amino acids. Looked up from germline, CDR1 is MGHRA and CDR2 is YSYEKL. The CDR3 nucleotides are TGCGCCAGCAGCCATTTCGACAGTCGGTCGCAAGAGACCCAGTACTTC. Its translation is CASSHFDSRSQETQYF.

CDR3 loop: CASSQDWGLEATQYF. The CDR3 DNA sequence: TGTGCCAGCAGCCAAGATTGGGGACTAGAGGCGACCCAGTACTTC. The genes are TRBV4-2 and TRBJ2-5; 8 nucleotides agree with TRBD2. The germline gives CDR1 LGHNA, CDR2 YNFKEQ. Trimming removed 0 bases from V and 7 bases from J; junction bases left unmatched: 7. The CDR3 runs 15 residues.

V usage is TRBV28 and J usage is TRBJ1-4; 7 nucleotides line up with TRBD1. CDR1 and CDR2 from the germline V gene are MDHEN and SYDVKM. The V gene end was trimmed by 1 base and the J gene end by 3 bases; junction bases not matched to a gene: 5. The CDR3 is 16 amino acids. The CDR3 region is CASSLSTGVSNEKLFF. The CDR3 nucleotides read TGTGCCAGCAGTTTATCCACAGGGGTGTCTAATGAAAAACTGTTTTTT. Together with reference TRBV28 and TRBJ1-4, the CDR3 gives the full variable domain: DVKVTQSSRYLVKRTGEKVFLECVQDMDHENMFWYRQDPGLGLRLIYFSYDVKMKEKGDIPEGYSVSREKKERFSLILESASTNQTSMYLCASSLSTGVSNEKLFFGSGTQLSVL.

Turning to this clone: Different DNA sequences within this sample yield the same CDR3. The chain carries TRBV11-3 and TRBJ1-2; 7 bases are a match to TRBD1. The CDR3 has 12 residues. Per germline, CDR1 SGHNT and CDR2 YENEEA. After removal of 5 bases from V and 8 bases from J, the junction contained 5 bases not matched to a gene. CDR3 coding DNA: TGTGCCAGCAGCCTACAGGGACAGGGCTACACCTTC. It yields the protein CASSLQGQGYTF.

DNA for the CDR3: TGTGCCACCTCCGGACTGTACTCTGGAAACACCATATATTTT. Translating gives CATSGLYSGNTIYF. This sequence joins TRBV19 and TRBJ1-3; D unresolved. Trimming removed 10 bases at V and 0 bases at J, with 13 bases between. Germline CDR1 is LNHDA and CDR2 is SQIVND (reference sequence). This CDR3 has 14 amino acids.

This chain uses TRBV5-4 with TRBJ2-5; TRBD1 agrees at 7 bases. In germline, CDR1 is SGHNT, CDR2 YYREEE (reference sequence). The CDR3 is 15 amino acids. V was pared by 0 bases and J by 3 bases, with 5 bases of the junction left unmatched. The CDR3 is CASSLGPTGEETQYF. For the CDR3, the DNA is TGTGCCAGCAGCTTGGGCCCCACAGGGGAAGAGACCCAGTACTTC. The full variable domain, in which reference TRBV5-4 and TRBJ2-5 provide the parts outside the CDR3, is ETGVTQSPTHLIKTRGQQVTLRCSSQSGHNTVSWYQQALGQGPQFIFQYYREEENGRGNFPPRFSGLQFPNYSSELNVNALELDDSALYLCASSLGPTGEETQYFGPGTRLLVL.

V gene TRBV6-5 combines with J gene TRBJ1-1; no clear D gene. V lost 5 bases and J lost 1, with 5 bases in between. The V gene's germline CDR1 is MNHEY and CDR2 SVGAGI. The CDR3 spans 12 residues. CDR3 loop: CASSGRNTEAFF. In DNA form, the CDR3 reads TGTGCCAGCAGTGGCAGGAACACTGAAGCTTTCTTT.

The table lists this clone with a count of one. The rearrangement uses TRBV6-6 and TRBJ1-2, with D tentatively TRBD1 (5 bases). Germline V CDR1 and CDR2: MNHNY, SVGAGI (reference sequence). The CDR3 has 11 residues. V lost 5 bases to trimming and J lost 8 bases, with 9 bases between them. Written as DNA, the CDR3 is TGTGCCAGCAGTGGGGCGCGGGGCTACACCTTC. This translates into CASSGARGYTF.

The chain carries TRBV6-1 and TRBJ2-6; 7 positions agree with TRBD1. The CDR3 covers 19 residues. The germline gives CDR1 MNHNS, CDR2 SASEGT. V was clipped by 3 bases and J by 0 bases; unmatched bases: 11. The CDR3 loop is CASSDDRARGRSGANVLTF. The CDR3 DNA reads as TGTGCCAGCAGTGACGACAGGGCCCGAGGTCGCTCTGGGGCCAACGTCCTGACTTTC.

The chain joins TRBV27 to TRBJ2-5; D unclear. CDR3 length: 15 amino acids. Germline V gives CDR1 MNHEY, CDR2 SMNVEV (reference sequence). V dropped 0 bases and J dropped 2 bases, with 10 bases sitting between them. The CDR3 sequence is CASSLSWAVQETQYF. In DNA form, the CDR3 reads TGTGCCAGCAGTTTATCGTGGGCAGTACAAGAGACCCAGTACTTC.